The 24 T cell receptor beta chains in this list originate from one sample, sequenced in a study of blood T cell repertoires in COVID-19. TCRdb's copy holds only in-frame clones and misses some; the assay was immunoSEQ multiplex PCR. The data hold about 17,000 clones, with roughly 80% observed a single time. Sequenced input: peripheral blood. The receptor source for this set is a man aged 80 or over with acute or convalescent COVID-19.

This chain connects TRBV7-2 to TRBJ2-5; D is uncertain. V lost 0 bases, J lost 3 bases, and 11 bases lay in between. The CDR3 totals 15 residues. Germline CDR1 reads SGHTA; CDR2 reads FQGNSA. The CDR3 loop is CASSLARSREETQYF. CDR3 sequence (DNA): TGTGCCAGCAGCTTAGCGCGGTCAAGAGAAGAGACCCAGTACTTC.

The V and J genes are TRBV19 and TRBJ1-3; D is unresolved. The V gene's germline CDR1 is LNHDA and CDR2 SQIVND (reference sequence). Between the trimmed V and J ends, which lost 6 bases and 0 bases, there was a span of 9 bases. CDR3 length equals 14 residues. Here the CDR3 DNA reads TGTGCCAGTAGCAAAGCTAGCTCTGGAAACACCATATATTTT. Encoded protein: CASSKASSGNTIYF.

This chain uses TRBV10-2 with TRBJ2-7; 10 bases fit TRBD2. CDR3 length: 17 residues. Per the germline V gene, CDR1 is WSHSY and CDR2 is SAAADI. With V trimmed by 1 base and J by 4 bases, 10 bases remained unmatched. CDR3 protein: CASSEFPLSGGWYEQYF. The CDR3, as DNA: TGCGCCAGCAGTGAGTTCCCCCTTAGCGGGGGGTGGTACGAGCAGTACTTC.

V is TRBV4-3 and J is TRBJ2-1; D is unclear. The germline gives CDR1 LGHNA, CDR2 YSLEER. With 4 bases removed from V and 0 bases from J, the gap between germline ends came to 10 bases. This CDR3 has 15 amino acids. The CDR3 loop reads CASSRSLISYNEQFF. The CDR3 bases are TGCGCCAGCAGCCGCTCGCTAATCTCCTACAATGAGCAGTTCTTC.

This chain links TRBV25-1 with TRBJ1-4; TRBD1 matches at 8 bases. Germline V gene data show CDR1 as MGHDK and CDR2 as SYGVNS. The junction had 4 bases not matched to a gene; V was cut back by 3 bases and J by 7 bases. The CDR3 is 14 residues long. The CDR3 region is CASSEADRVEKLFF. In DNA form, the CDR3 reads TGTGCCAGCAGTGAGGCGGACAGGGTTGAAAAACTGTTTTTT.

V and J are TRBV6-2 or TRBV6-3 and TRBJ1-2, with 8 bases lining up with TRBD1. There are 17 residues in the CDR3. CDR1 and CDR2 from the germline V gene are MNHEY and SVGEGT. With V trimmed by 7 bases and J by 2 bases, 15 bases remained unmatched. The CDR3, as DNA: TGTGCCAGCACCCCGAGCCCCAGGGGGCTAGGGAACTATGGCTACACCTTC. Translation: CASTPSPRGLGNYGYTF.

This rearrangement joins TRBV20-1 to TRBJ1-1, with TRBD1 matching over 7 bases. The CDR3 spans 11 residues. Germline assignment: CDR1 DFQATT and CDR2 SNEGSKA (reference sequence). V lost 5 bases and J lost 11; bases outside the gene matches: 8. The CDR3 coding sequence is TGCAGTGCTTCCGGGACAGCGGGTGCTTTCTTT. Amino acids: CSASGTAGAFF.

The gene calls are TRBV5-1 and TRBJ2-7; 14 bases are a match to TRBD2. This CDR3 has 15 amino acids. V gave up 4 bases and J gave up 5 bases; unmatched junction bases: 5. Germline CDR1 reads SGHRS; CDR2 reads YFSETQ. The CDR3 DNA reads as TGCGCCAGCAGCGAGGGACTAGCGGGGGTCAACGAGCAGTACTTC. Amino acid sequence: CASSEGLAGVNEQYF.

The chain links TRBV6-5 to TRBJ1-1; D possibly corresponds to TRBD1 (5 bases). There are 12 residues in the CDR3. V lost 6 bases, J lost 1 base, and 6 bases lay in between. Germline CDR1 reads MNHEY; CDR2 reads SVGAGI. CDR3 DNA sequence: TGTGCCAGCAGCGGGGGGAACACTGAAGCTTTCTTT. This encodes CASSGGNTEAFF.

The chain has TRBV24-1 and TRBJ2-1, with 9 bases lining up with TRBD1. Germline V gene data show CDR1 as KGHDR and CDR2 as SFDVKD. The CDR3 has 19 amino acids. Germline trimming cut 2 bases from V and 7 bases from J; bases unmatched to any gene: 17. DNA of the CDR3: TGTGCCACCAGTGATTCCACATCTATGAGGGACAGGGTGTGGAATGAGCAGTTCTTC. Its translation is CATSDSTSMRDRVWNEQFF.

V usage is TRBV7-2 and J usage is TRBJ1-4; no reliable D call. Trimming shortened V by 1 base and J by 0 bases, and 9 bases separated the two germline ends. Looked up from germline, CDR1 is SGHTA and CDR2 is FQGNSA. The CDR3 has 16 residues. CDR3 sequence: CASSLGATATNEKLFF. The DNA of the CDR3 is TGTGCCAGCAGCTTAGGGGCAACCGCAACTAATGAAAAACTGTTTTTT.

The rearrangement uses TRBV20-1 and TRBJ1-1, with D possibly TRBD1 on 5 matching bases. Looked up from germline, CDR1 is DFQATT and CDR2 is SNEGSKA (reference sequence). The length of the CDR3 is 11 residues. The CDR3 sequence: CRWGVNTEAFF. The CDR3 nucleotides read TGCAGGTGGGGGGTGAACACTGAAGCTTTCTTT.

This chain uses TRBV19 with TRBJ1-2; 8 positions match TRBD1. Per the germline V gene, CDR1 is LNHDA and CDR2 is SQIVND (reference sequence). With V trimmed by 5 bases and J by 8 bases, 13 bases remained unmatched. There are 15 residues in the CDR3. The CDR3 loop is CASSAPGQAVWGYTF. CDR3 DNA sequence: TGTGCCAGTAGTGCCCCGGGACAGGCGGTTTGGGGCTACACCTTC.

The sample holds a few counts of this clone. The CDR3 coding sequence is TGTGCCAGTAGAGCCCTACTAGGTAAGAATCAGCCCCAGCATTTT. Residues: CASRALLGKNQPQHF. V gene TRBV19 combines with J gene TRBJ1-5; D uncertain. The V end was cut by 6 bases, the J end by 4 bases, with 16 bases between. The CDR3 is made up of 15 amino acids. The V gene's germline CDR1 is LNHDA and CDR2 SQIVND (reference sequence).

CDR3 in amino acids: CASSIGQGADTQYF. Written as DNA, the CDR3 is TGTGCCAGTAGTATAGGGCAGGGGGCAGATACGCAGTATTTT. V gene TRBV19 combines with J gene TRBJ2-3; 7 bases map to TRBD1. V was pared by 1 base and J by 4 bases, with 2 bases of the junction left unmatched. Germline-derived CDR1 and CDR2 are LNHDA and SQIVND (reference sequence). This CDR3 comprises 14 residues. The variable domain in full, with the rest retrieved from reference TRBV19 and TRBJ2-3, is DGGITQSPKYLFRKEGQNVTLSCEQNLNHDAMYWYRQDPGQGLRLIYYSQIVNDFQKGDIAEGYSVSREKKESFPLTVTSAQKNPTAFYLCASSIGQGADTQYFGPGTRLTVL.

This clone was seen a single time. The chain combines TRBV7-2 with TRBJ1-3, with D perhaps matching TRBD1 (5 bases). From germline, CDR1 is SGHTA and CDR2 FQGNSA. The germline V and J ends were trimmed by 5 bases and 2 bases, with 13 bases remaining between them. There are 15 residues in the CDR3. The chain's CDR3 is CASSPQGSPGNTIYF. CDR3 coding DNA: TGTGCCAGCAGCCCTCAGGGATCCCCTGGAAACACCATATATTTT.

The chain has TRBV7-3 and TRBJ2-1; 9 bases agree with TRBD2. Germline V CDR1 and CDR2: SGHTA, FQGTGA. The CDR3 length is 15 residues. Trimming at V came to 6 bases and at J to 2 bases, leaving 5 bases not matched to a gene. The CDR3 DNA reads TGTGCCAGCAGGAACTTAGCGGGGGCCTACAATGAGCAGTTCTTC. This sequence encodes CASRNLAGAYNEQFF.

CDR3 sequence reads: CASSDTGGADHEQFF. CDR3 DNA: TGTGCCAGCAGCGATACAGGGGGTGCAGACCATGAGCAGTTCTTC. This sequence joins TRBV3-1 (or the pseudogene TRBV3-2) and TRBJ2-1; 8 bases match TRBD1. The CDR3 extends over 15 amino acids. CDR1 and CDR2 (germline): LGHDT, YNNKEL (reference sequence). V trimming: 5 bases; J trimming: 8 bases; junction bases outside the gene matches: 11.

The CDR3 loop is CASRGLFMGYTF. Here the CDR3 DNA reads TGTGCCAGCAGGGGACTTTTTATGGGCTACACCTTC. V and J are TRBV25-1 and TRBJ1-2; tentatively, D is TRBD1 (5 bases). V was trimmed by 6 bases and J by 8 bases, leaving 13 bases between them. The CDR3 covers 12 residues. The V gene's germline CDR1 is MGHDK and CDR2 SYGVNS.

The rearrangement links TRBV5-8 to TRBJ1-2; no firm D call. This CDR3 has 13 residues. The V gene lost 3 bases and the J gene lost 3 bases, with 9 bases spanning the gap. The germline gives CDR1 SGHTS, CDR2 YDEGEE. Here the CDR3 reads CASSYGRDYGYTF. The CDR3 DNA sequence: TGTGCCAGCAGCTATGGGAGAGACTATGGCTACACCTTC.

This CDR3 reads CASAQGLASWDTGELFF. Here the CDR3 DNA reads TGTGCTAGTGCCCAGGGACTAGCGAGCTGGGACACCGGGGAGCTGTTTTTT. This chain uses TRBV12-5 with TRBJ2-2; 10 bases agree with TRBD2. This CDR3 comprises 17 residues. V dropped 7 bases and J dropped 3; count of bases not matched to a gene: 11. Germline loops: CDR1 LGHNT, CDR2 FRNRAP.

The V gene is TRBV3-1 (or the pseudogene TRBV3-2), the J gene TRBJ1-6; weak D call: TRBD1 (5 bases). The CDR3 loop spans 15 amino acids. The V end was cut by 1 base, the J end by 8 bases, with 12 bases between. CDR1 is LGHDT, CDR2 YNNKEL, per germline (reference sequence). The CDR3: CASSQGGVKDSPLHF. The CDR3 nucleotides are TGTGCCAGCAGCCAAGGGGGGGTGAAAGATTCACCCCTCCACTTT.

The J gene is TRBJ2-2, the V gene TRBV30; D perhaps matches TRBD1 (5 bases). CDR1 and CDR2 from the germline V gene are GTSNPN and SVGIG (reference sequence). The CDR3 consists of 16 residues. V dropped 0 bases and J dropped 6 bases, with 17 bases sitting between them. CDR3 DNA: TGTGCCTGGAGTGTGTCGCGACAGCCGAAACCCGGGGAGCTGTTTTTT. It is translated as CAWSVSRQPKPGELFF.

The chain combines TRBV11-2 with TRBJ2-3, with TRBD1 matching over 8 bases. With V trimmed by 3 bases and J by 1 base, 3 bases remained unmatched. Germline V gene data show CDR1 as SGHAT and CDR2 as FQNNGV. This CDR3 contains 15 residues. The CDR3 loop reads CASSFPTGGTDTQYF. DNA for the CDR3: TGTGCCAGCAGCTTTCCGACAGGGGGCACAGATACGCAGTATTTT.